A single sample gave rise to the 31 T cell receptor beta chains below, sequenced in a study of vaccination and CD4 T cells after COVID-19. For these TCRs, the target antigens are not known. The treatment is: roughly 10-day PBMC culture with coronavirus spike peptide pools or control peptides (ViraFEST assay). The Oncomine TCR Beta short-read assay was applied to DNA of cultured CD4+ T cells. From the PCR reads, TCRdb called clonotypes with MiXCR, one entry per CDR3 protein. Of some 10,000 distinct CDR3 sequences listed, 63% are singletons. The sequenced sample was CD4+ T cells from blood, cultured in vitro. These receptors were obtained from a human donor who had recovered from COVID-19.

J is TRBJ1-4 and V is TRBV4-1; D gene unclear. Germline V gene data show CDR1 as MGHRA and CDR2 as YSYEKL. V was trimmed by 8 bases and J by 8 bases, leaving 15 bases between them. The CDR3 runs to 13 residues. The CDR3, as DNA: TGCGCCAGCTCCCTAACGAGAGGAGAAAAACTGTTTTTT. This codes for CASSLTRGEKLFF.

The sample holds a few counts of this clonotype. J is TRBJ1-1 and V is TRBV6-1; D ambiguous. Germline values: CDR1 MNHNS, CDR2 SASEGT. V was shortened by 6 bases and J by 5 bases, with 19 bases between the two germline ends. The CDR3 spans 15 residues. CDR3 bases: TGTGCCAGCAGGCCGTCGTTTGGCCTTGGGACTGAAGCTTTCTTT. Translation: CASRPSFGLGTEAFF.

The rearrangement uses TRBV12-3 or TRBV12-4 and TRBJ1-2; D might be TRBD1 (5 bases). The CDR3 loop spans 12 amino acids. Deletions cut 8 bases from V and 7 bases from J, with 14 bases between. Here the CDR3 DNA reads TGTGCCAGCGTAAGGGGCGCGAGTGGCTACACCTTC. Its protein is CASVRGASGYTF.

This chain joins TRBV6-5 and TRBJ1-1; TRBD1 aligns across 9 bases. The CDR3 consists of 16 residues. V lost 3 bases, J lost 2 bases, and 7 bases stayed unmatched. Germline CDR1 and CDR2: MNHEY and SVGAGI. The chain's CDR3 is CASSYMAGQGNTEAFF. CDR3 in DNA: TGTGCCAGCAGTTATATGGCGGGACAGGGTAACACTGAAGCTTTCTTT.

This clonotype is classed as medium-sized. V gene TRBV6-5 combines with J gene TRBJ2-3, with D maybe TRBD2 (6 bases). This CDR3 is 16 amino acids long. The V end lost 3 bases, the J end lost 0 bases, and 13 bases lay between the germline ends. In germline, CDR1 is MNHEY, CDR2 SVGAGI. CDR3 residues: CASSYEGLSSTDTQYF. CDR3 DNA sequence: TGTGCCAGCAGTTATGAGGGACTCTCTAGCACAGATACGCAGTATTTT.

This clonotype was picked up a small number of times. The chain employs TRBV20-1 and TRBJ1-6, with a possible D match to TRBD1 (6 bases). From germline, CDR1 is DFQATT and CDR2 SNEGSKA (reference sequence). Trimming left V 1 base short and J 9 bases short, with 13 bases between. The CDR3 loop spans 14 amino acids. CDR3 in DNA: TGCAGTGCTAGAGGTCGGGGGGCTGGTTCACCCCTCCACTTT. Translating gives CSARGRGAGSPLHF.

The gene calls are TRBV27 and TRBJ2-5, with TRBD2 matching over 7 bases. The CDR3 consists of 15 residues. V shed 7 bases, J shed 9 bases, and the junction held 17 bases outside the gene matches. CDR1 is MNHEY and CDR2 is SMNVEV in the germline V gene (reference sequence). As DNA, the CDR3 is TGTGCCAGCAAGCCCCTAGGTTTCGGCGCGGGGGCCCAGTACTTC. Translating it yields CASKPLGFGAGAQYF.

A remark on this clonotype: One end of the junction varies from germline; a read error may be responsible. The rearrangement uses TRBV18 and TRBJ2-7; 13 positions agree with TRBD2. Looked up from germline, CDR1 is KGHSH and CDR2 is LQKENI. CDR3 length: 15 residues. CDR3 residues: CASSAPGLAGPEQYF. CDR3 coding DNA: TGTGCCAGCTCAGCACCGGGACTAGCGGGGCCTGAGCAGTACTTC. The full variable domain, in which reference TRBV18 and TRBJ2-7 provide the parts outside the CDR3, is NAGVMQNPRHLVRRRGQEARLRCSPMKGHSHVYWYRQLPEEGLKFMVYLQKENIIDESGMPKERFSAEFPKEGPSILRIQQVVRGDSAAYFCASSAPGLAGPEQYFGPGTRLTVT.

There are a few counts of this clonotype. The gene calls are TRBV11-1 and TRBJ2-3; TRBD1 agrees at 10 bases. The CDR3 is 17 residues long. Germline assignment: CDR1 SGHAT and CDR2 FQDESV (reference sequence). Trimming at V came to 3 bases and at J to 0 bases, leaving 6 bases not matched to a gene. The CDR3 DNA is TGTGCCAGCAGCTTCCTGACAGGGGGCTTGAGCACAGATACGCAGTATTTT. Translation: CASSFLTGGLSTDTQYF.

The table lists this clonotype with a few counts. The chain uses TRBV6-1 and TRBJ1-5, with unresolved D. Trimming took 5 bases from V and 3 from J, leaving 11 bases between them. The CDR3 is 14 amino acids. Germline values: CDR1 MNHNS, CDR2 SASEGT. The CDR3 DNA is TGTGCCAGCAGTATGGGGAGGGACAATCAGCCCCAGCATTTT. This codes for CASSMGRDNQPQHF.

This clonotype occurred a few times. The rearrangement uses TRBV20-1 and TRBJ2-3; tentative D call: TRBD2 (6 bases). The CDR3 totals 15 residues. Trimming removed 5 bases from V and 0 bases from J, with 15 bases in between. Germline loops: CDR1 DFQATT, CDR2 SNEGSKA (reference sequence). The CDR3 nucleotides are TGCAGTGCTCCCCACAGGAGCGGGAGCACAGATACGCAGTATTTT. This gives the protein CSAPHRSGSTDTQYF.

The CDR3 region has the DNA TGCGCCAGCAGCTTGGTGGGAGATGGGAATTCACCCCTCCACTTT. Translating gives CASSLVGDGNSPLHF. This chain uses TRBV5-1 with TRBJ1-6, with D uncertain. V was clipped by 0 bases and J by 7 bases, with 11 bases between them. The CDR3 length is 15 residues. CDR1 and CDR2 from the germline V gene are SGHRS and YFSETQ.

This clonotype is labeled medium-sized. This chain connects TRBV10-3 to TRBJ2-7, with 7 bases fitting TRBD1. Per germline, CDR1 ENHRY and CDR2 SYGVKD. After removal of 5 bases from V and 9 bases from J, the junction contained 10 bases not matched to a gene. The CDR3 runs to 13 residues. The CDR3 DNA reads as TGTGCCATCAGTCCTCGCCCCGACAGGGCGCAGTACTTC. This gives the protein CAISPRPDRAQYF.

The chain recombines TRBV6-1 with TRBJ1-5; D unclear. This CDR3 has 12 amino acids. Between the trimmed V and J ends, which lost 6 bases and 4 bases, there was a span of 7 bases. CDR1 MNHNS and CDR2 SASEGT come from the germline V gene. The CDR3 sequence: CASRIANQPQHF. The DNA for the CDR3 is TGTGCCAGCAGGATCGCGAATCAGCCCCAGCATTTT.

The CDR3 sequence: CSARDGLSGYTGELFF. CDR3 nucleotides: TGCAGTGCTAGAGATGGACTTTCGGGTTACACCGGGGAGCTGTTTTTT. The chain has TRBV20-1 and TRBJ2-2, with D tentatively TRBD2 (5 bases). The germline V gene encodes CDR1 DFQATT and CDR2 SNEGSKA (reference sequence). V dropped 0 bases and J dropped 3 bases, with 14 bases sitting between them. This CDR3 has 16 amino acids.

This clonotype was detected only a few times. V usage is TRBV7-2 and J usage is TRBJ2-5; no firm D call. Trimming removed 4 bases from V and 5 bases from J, with 11 bases in between. The CDR3 extends over 13 amino acids. The germline gives CDR1 SGHTA, CDR2 FQGNSA. The CDR3 reads CASSSVLLETQYF. CDR3 bases: TGTGCCAGCAGCTCCGTCTTATTGGAGACCCAGTACTTC.

The V gene is TRBV20-1, the J gene TRBJ1-1; TRBD1 is a possible D gene (5 bases). This CDR3 is built from 14 residues. Trimming removed 5 bases at V and 0 bases at J, with 13 bases between. CDR1 and CDR2 from the germline V gene are DFQATT and SNEGSKA (reference sequence). CDR3 nucleotides: TGCAGTGCTCCAGGGCGGGGCATGAACACTGAAGCTTTCTTT. This translates into CSAPGRGMNTEAFF.

The chain links TRBV5-8 to TRBJ2-7, with D possibly matching TRBD2 (6 bases). The CDR3 has 15 amino acids. The ends were cut back, 1 base at V and 0 bases at J, with 11 bases in the middle. The germline V gene has CDR1 SGHTS and CDR2 YDEGEE. The CDR3 loop is CASSLYSGSSYEQYF. The DNA of the CDR3 is TGTGCCAGCAGCTTGTATAGCGGCAGCTCCTACGAGCAGTACTTC.

V gene TRBV6-1 combines with J gene TRBJ2-1, with a possible D match to TRBD2 (5 bases). In germline, CDR1 is MNHNS, CDR2 SASEGT. This CDR3 comprises 15 residues. Deletions cut 8 bases from V and 5 bases from J, with 19 bases between. The CDR3 nucleotides read TGTGCCAGCCCTGGGCCCCGGGGAGCGGACAATGAGCAGTTCTTC. Translating gives CASPGPRGADNEQFF.

The chain recombines TRBV5-1 with TRBJ1-1; D ambiguous. Trimming took 2 bases from V and 3 from J, leaving 11 bases between them. Germline V CDR1 and CDR2: SGHRS, YFSETQ. CDR3 length: 14 amino acids. The CDR3 here is CASSFEPRHTEAFF. CDR3 DNA sequence: TGCGCCAGCAGCTTCGAACCGCGGCACACTGAAGCTTTCTTT.

For the CDR3, the DNA is TGTGCCAGCAGCATGGGACTAGCGGGGGGAATCTACAATGAGCAGTTCTTC. It specifies CASSMGLAGGIYNEQFF. The rearrangement joins TRBV7-2 to TRBJ2-1, with 15 bases matching TRBD2. The CDR3 loop spans 17 amino acids. Germline CDR1 SGHTA, CDR2 FQGNSA. The V gene end was trimmed by 5 bases and the J gene end by 3 bases; junction bases not matched to a gene: 5.

This clonotype is categorized as medium-sized. The V call is TRBV20-1, the J call TRBJ1-1; D remains ambiguous. The germline V gene has CDR1 DFQATT and CDR2 SNEGSKA (reference sequence). With 1 base removed from V and 1 base from J, the gap between germline ends came to 10 bases. This CDR3 comprises 14 residues. CDR3 protein: CSARVPPANTEAFF. The DNA for the CDR3 is TGCAGTGCTAGAGTTCCCCCCGCGAACACTGAAGCTTTCTTT.

The chain uses TRBV6-1 and TRBJ1-2; 9 bases are shared with TRBD1. Germline V gene lookup returns CDR1 MNHNS and CDR2 SASEGT. The V gene end was trimmed by 7 bases and the J gene end by 5 bases; junction bases not matched to a gene: 20. This CDR3 has 18 amino acids. CDR3 in amino acids: CASTLPQTQGAEGYGYTF. The DNA for the CDR3 is TGTGCCAGCACCTTACCACAGACACAGGGGGCTGAAGGTTATGGCTACACCTTC.

Only a few counts were recorded for this clonotype. V is TRBV7-9 and J is TRBJ1-6; no clear D gene. The V end was cut by 3 bases, the J end by 7 bases, with 7 bases between. The germline V gene encodes CDR1 SEHNR and CDR2 FQNEAQ (reference sequence). The CDR3 loop spans 13 amino acids. The CDR3 coding sequence is TGTGCCAGCAGCTTTTTACAGAATTCACCCCTCCACTTT. Protein product: CASSFLQNSPLHF.

This rearrangement joins TRBV6-1 to TRBJ2-1; 8 bases agree with TRBD2. CDR1 is MNHNS, CDR2 SASEGT, per germline. The V and J ends lost 3 bases and 10 bases, in that order; junction bases with no gene match: 17. This CDR3 region has 17 residues. The CDR3 nucleotides read TGTGCCAGCAGTGATCAGGGGCGAGCGGGAGTTAAATACGAGCAGTTCTTC. It encodes CASSDQGRAGVKYEQFF.

This chain connects TRBV27 to TRBJ2-1; TRBD2 agrees at 8 bases. V shed 6 bases, J shed 4 bases, and the junction held 2 bases outside the gene matches. This CDR3 has 13 amino acids. Germline V gives CDR1 MNHEY, CDR2 SMNVEV (reference sequence). The CDR3: CASRGGGYNEQFF. The CDR3 DNA sequence: TGTGCCAGCAGAGGCGGGGGGTACAATGAGCAGTTCTTC.

This chain connects TRBV12-3 or TRBV12-4 to TRBJ2-5; D may be TRBD1 or TRBD2 (6 bases each). The CDR3 runs 14 residues. V lost 1 base, J lost 4 bases, and 10 bases lay in between. The CDR3 region is CASSLGGAPETQYF. In DNA, the CDR3 is TGTGCCAGCAGTTTAGGGGGGGCACCAGAGACCCAGTACTTC.

The chain links TRBV6-2 or TRBV6-3 to TRBJ2-2; 15 bases fit TRBD2. The CDR3 covers 19 residues. J lost 1 base, V lost 0 bases, and 3 bases had no gene match. Germline V gives CDR1 MNHEY, CDR2 SVGEGT. The CDR3: CASSYSWTSGRGNTGELFF. In DNA form, the CDR3 reads TGTGCCAGCAGTTACTCGTGGACTAGCGGGAGGGGGAACACCGGGGAGCTGTTTTTT.

J is TRBJ2-7 and V is TRBV6-1; tentatively, D is TRBD2 (7 bases). This CDR3 is 16 amino acids long. Trimming shortened V by 6 bases and J by 0 bases, and 18 bases separated the two germline ends. Germline V gene lookup returns CDR1 MNHNS and CDR2 SASEGT. In DNA, the CDR3 is TGTGCCAGCAGGATACCCGGGGGGCTAAGCTCCTACGAGCAGTACTTC. This sequence encodes CASRIPGGLSSYEQYF.

This clonotype was recorded once. V and J are TRBV11-1 and TRBJ1-3; D uncertain. The CDR3 is 15 residues long. V lost 2 bases to trimming and J lost 3 bases, with 11 bases between them. Germline lookup yields CDR1 SGHAT and CDR2 FQDESV (reference sequence). For the CDR3, the DNA is TGTGCCAGCAGCTTAAGCTCGCCCGTTGGAAACACCATATATTTT. It encodes CASSLSSPVGNTIYF. Full variable domain (rest looked up from reference TRBV11-1 and TRBJ1-3): EAEVAQSPRYKITEKSQAVAFWCDPISGHATLYWYRQILGQGPELLVQFQDESVVDDSQLPKDRFSAERLKGVDSTLKIQPAELGDSAMYLCASSLSSPVGNTIYFGEGSWLTVV.

This clonotype has just a few counts. The V gene is TRBV28, the J gene TRBJ1-1; D unclear. With 0 bases removed from V and 7 bases from J, the gap between germline ends came to 6 bases. Germline V gives CDR1 MDHEN, CDR2 SYDVKM. This CDR3 is built from 12 residues. The CDR3 sequence: CASSLWGIEAFF. Here the CDR3 DNA reads TGTGCCAGCAGTTTATGGGGGATTGAAGCTTTCTTT.